This T cell receptor (beta chain) stems from a study of blood T cell repertoires in COVID-19. Across the study: T cells, B-cell-depleted T cells, or PBMCs provided the cDNA or gDNA that served as material.

V shed 4 bases and J 2 bases; nucleotides not matched to a gene: 4. The germline V gene encodes CDR1 SGHRS and CDR2 YFSETQ. The length of the CDR3 is 16 residues. Original data processing: Counts of nucleated cells, estimated from reference gene primer amplification, were obtained. Profiled with immunoSEQ multiplex PCR; TCRdb holds only in-frame clones, not every one. V and J calls and clone size are as listed in that table; D and trimming were resolved from the DNA. The profile shows some 82,000 clones, roughly nine tenths of them singletons. This chain connects TRBV5-1 to TRBJ2-1; 12 bases match TRBD2. This clonotype was sampled from a woman between 50 and 59 years old in a cohort sampled during active COVID-19. Source material: peripheral blood. The CDR3 protein is CASSPGTSGPYNEQFF. The CDR3 DNA sequence: TGCGCCAGCAGCCCCGGGACTAGCGGGCCCTACAATGAGCAGTTCTTC.